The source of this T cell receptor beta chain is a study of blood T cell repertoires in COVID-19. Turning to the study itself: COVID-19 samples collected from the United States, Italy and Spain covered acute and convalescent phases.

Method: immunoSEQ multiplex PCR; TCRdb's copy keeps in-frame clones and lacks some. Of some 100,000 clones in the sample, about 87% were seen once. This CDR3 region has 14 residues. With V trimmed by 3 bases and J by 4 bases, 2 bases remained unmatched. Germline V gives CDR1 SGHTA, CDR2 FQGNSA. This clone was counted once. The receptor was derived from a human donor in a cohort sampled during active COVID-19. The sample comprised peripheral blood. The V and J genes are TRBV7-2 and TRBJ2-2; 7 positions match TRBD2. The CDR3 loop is CASSLGGITGELFF. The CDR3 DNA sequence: TGTGCCAGCAGCTTGGGGGGGATCACCGGGGAGCTGTTTTTT.